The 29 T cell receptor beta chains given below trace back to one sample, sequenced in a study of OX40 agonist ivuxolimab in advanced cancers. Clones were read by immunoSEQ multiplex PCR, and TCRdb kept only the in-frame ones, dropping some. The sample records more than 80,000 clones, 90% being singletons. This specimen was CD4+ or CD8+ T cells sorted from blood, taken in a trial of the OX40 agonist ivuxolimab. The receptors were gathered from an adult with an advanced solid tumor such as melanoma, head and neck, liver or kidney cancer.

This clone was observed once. The CDR3 sequence: CASSSGNNEQFF. The CDR3 nucleotides are TGTGCCAGCAGCTCCGGAAACAATGAGCAGTTCTTC. The V and J genes are TRBV11-1 and TRBJ2-1, with no clear D. The CDR3 runs 12 residues. The V gene lost 4 bases and the J gene lost 5 bases, with 6 bases spanning the gap. CDR1 and CDR2 (germline): SGHAT, FQDESV (reference sequence).

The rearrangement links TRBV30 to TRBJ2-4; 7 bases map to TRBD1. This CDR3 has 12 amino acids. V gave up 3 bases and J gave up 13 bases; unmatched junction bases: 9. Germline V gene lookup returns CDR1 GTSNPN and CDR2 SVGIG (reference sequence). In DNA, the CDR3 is TGTGCCTGGAGCCGTAAACAGGGGTCCCAGTACTTC. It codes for CAWSRKQGSQYF. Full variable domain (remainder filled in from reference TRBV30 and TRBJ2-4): SQTIHQWPATLVQPVGSPLSLECTVEGTSNPNLYWYRQAAGRGLQLLFYSVGIGQISSEVPQNLSASRPQDRQFILSSKKLLLSDSGFYLCAWSRKQGSQYFGAGTRLSVL.

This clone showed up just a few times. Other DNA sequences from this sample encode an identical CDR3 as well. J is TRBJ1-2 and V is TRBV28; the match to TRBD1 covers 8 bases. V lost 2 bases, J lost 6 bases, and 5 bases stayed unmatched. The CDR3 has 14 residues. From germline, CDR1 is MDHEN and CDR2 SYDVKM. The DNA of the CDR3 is TGTGCCAGCAGTTTAGGACAGGGAATCGATGGCTACACCTTC. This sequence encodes CASSLGQGIDGYTF.

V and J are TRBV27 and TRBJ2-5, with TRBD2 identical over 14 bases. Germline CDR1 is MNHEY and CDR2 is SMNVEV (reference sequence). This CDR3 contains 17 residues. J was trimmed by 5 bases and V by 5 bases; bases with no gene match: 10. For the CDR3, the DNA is TGTGCCAGCAGTCTAGGGGCGACTAGCGGGGGGGCTGAGACCCAGTACTTC. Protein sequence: CASSLGATSGGAETQYF.

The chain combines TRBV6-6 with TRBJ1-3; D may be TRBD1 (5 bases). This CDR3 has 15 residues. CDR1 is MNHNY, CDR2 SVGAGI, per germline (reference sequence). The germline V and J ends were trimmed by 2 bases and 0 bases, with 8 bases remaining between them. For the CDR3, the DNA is TGTGCCAGCAGTTACACCACAGGCTCTGGAAACACCATATATTTT. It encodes CASSYTTGSGNTIYF.

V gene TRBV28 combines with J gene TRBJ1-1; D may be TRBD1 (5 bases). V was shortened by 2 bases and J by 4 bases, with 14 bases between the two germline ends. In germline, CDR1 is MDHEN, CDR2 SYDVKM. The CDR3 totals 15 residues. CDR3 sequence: CASSLPERGLTEAFF. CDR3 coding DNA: TGTGCCAGCAGTTTACCCGAGAGGGGTCTCACTGAAGCTTTCTTT.

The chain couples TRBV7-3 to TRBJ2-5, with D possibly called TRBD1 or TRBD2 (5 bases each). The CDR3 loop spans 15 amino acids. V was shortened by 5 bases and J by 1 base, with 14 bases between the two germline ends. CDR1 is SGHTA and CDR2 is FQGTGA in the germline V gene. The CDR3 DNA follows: TGTGCCAGCAGCCGGGGCCTAGGAACCCAAGAGACCCAGTACTTC. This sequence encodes CASSRGLGTQETQYF.

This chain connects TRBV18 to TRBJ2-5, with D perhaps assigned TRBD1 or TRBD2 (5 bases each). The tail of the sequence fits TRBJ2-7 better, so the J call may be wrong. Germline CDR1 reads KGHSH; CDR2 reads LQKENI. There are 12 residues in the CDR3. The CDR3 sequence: CASSNEGSEQYF. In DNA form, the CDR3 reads TGTGCCAGCTCAAACGAGGGGAGCGAGCAGTACTTC.

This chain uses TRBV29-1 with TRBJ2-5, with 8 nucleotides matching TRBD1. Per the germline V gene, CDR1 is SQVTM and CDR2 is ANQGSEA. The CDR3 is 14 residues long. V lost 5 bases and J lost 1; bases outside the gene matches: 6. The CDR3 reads CSVRTGLLQETQYF. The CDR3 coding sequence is TGCAGCGTTAGGACAGGGTTACTCCAAGAGACCCAGTACTTC. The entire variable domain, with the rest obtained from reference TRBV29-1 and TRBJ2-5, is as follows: SAVISQKPSRDICQRGTSLTIQCQVDSQVTMMFWYRQQPGQSLTLIATANQGSEATYESGFVIDKFPISRPNLTFSTLTVSNMSPEDSSIYLCSVRTGLLQETQYFGPGTRLLVL.

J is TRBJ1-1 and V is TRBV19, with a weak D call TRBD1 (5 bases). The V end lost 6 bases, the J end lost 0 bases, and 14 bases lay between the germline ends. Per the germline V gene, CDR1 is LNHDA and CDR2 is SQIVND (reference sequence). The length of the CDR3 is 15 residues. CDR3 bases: TGTGCCAGTAGAGCCCGCAGGGCAATGAACACTGAAGCTTTCTTT. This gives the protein CASRARRAMNTEAFF.

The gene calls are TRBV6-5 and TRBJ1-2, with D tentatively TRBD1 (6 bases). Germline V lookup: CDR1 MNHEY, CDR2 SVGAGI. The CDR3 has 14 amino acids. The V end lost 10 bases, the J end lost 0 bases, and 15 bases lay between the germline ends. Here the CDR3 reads CATRTATANYGYTF. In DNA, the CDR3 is TGTGCCACCCGGACAGCTACTGCTAACTATGGCTACACCTTC.

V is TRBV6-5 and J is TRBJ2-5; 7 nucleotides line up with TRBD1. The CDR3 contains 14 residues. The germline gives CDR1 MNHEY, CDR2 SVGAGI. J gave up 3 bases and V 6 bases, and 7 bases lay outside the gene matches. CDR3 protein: CASSPRGPEETQYF. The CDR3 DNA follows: TGTGCCAGCAGCCCTAGGGGGCCAGAAGAGACCCAGTACTTC.

The chain's CDR3 is CARGDSQGASYEQYF. The CDR3 DNA reads TGTGCCCGCGGGGATTCTCAGGGGGCGTCCTACGAGCAGTACTTC. The chain employs TRBV21-1 and TRBJ2-7; the D call in the table, TRBD1, was not verified against the DNA. TRBV21-1 is annotated as a pseudogene. The CDR3 consists of 15 residues.

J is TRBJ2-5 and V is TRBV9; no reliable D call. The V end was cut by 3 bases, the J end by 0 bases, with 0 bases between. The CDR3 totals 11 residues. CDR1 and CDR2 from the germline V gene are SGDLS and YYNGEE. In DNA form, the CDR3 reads TGTGCCAGCAGCGACCAAGAGACCCAGTACTTC. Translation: CASSDQETQYF.

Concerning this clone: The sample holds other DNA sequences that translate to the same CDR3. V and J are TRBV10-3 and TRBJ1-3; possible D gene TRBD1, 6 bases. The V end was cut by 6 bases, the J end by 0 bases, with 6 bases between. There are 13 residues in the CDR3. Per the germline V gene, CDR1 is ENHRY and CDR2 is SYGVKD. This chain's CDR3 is CAIRDSSGNTIYF. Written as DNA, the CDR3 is TGTGCCATCAGGGACAGCTCTGGAAACACCATATATTTT.

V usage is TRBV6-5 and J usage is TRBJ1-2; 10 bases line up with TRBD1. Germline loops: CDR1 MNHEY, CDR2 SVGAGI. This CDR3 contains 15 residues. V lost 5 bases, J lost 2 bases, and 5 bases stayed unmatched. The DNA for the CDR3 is TGTGCCAGCAGTCTGACGACAGGGGGCAACTATGGCTACACCTTC. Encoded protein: CASSLTTGGNYGYTF.

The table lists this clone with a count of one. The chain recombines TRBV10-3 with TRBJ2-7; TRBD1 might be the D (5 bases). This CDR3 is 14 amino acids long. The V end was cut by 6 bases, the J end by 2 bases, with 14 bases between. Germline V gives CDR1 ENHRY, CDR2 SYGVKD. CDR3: CAIRSGADPYEQYF. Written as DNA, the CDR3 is TGTGCCATCAGAAGTGGGGCCGACCCCTACGAGCAGTACTTC.

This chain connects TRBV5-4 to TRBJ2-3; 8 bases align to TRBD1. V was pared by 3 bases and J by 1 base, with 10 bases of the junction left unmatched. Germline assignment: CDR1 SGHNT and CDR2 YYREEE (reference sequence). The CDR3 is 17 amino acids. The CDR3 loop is CASSSGSGTGRTDTQYF. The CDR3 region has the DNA TGTGCCAGCAGCTCCGGGTCGGGGACAGGCCGCACAGATACGCAGTATTTT.

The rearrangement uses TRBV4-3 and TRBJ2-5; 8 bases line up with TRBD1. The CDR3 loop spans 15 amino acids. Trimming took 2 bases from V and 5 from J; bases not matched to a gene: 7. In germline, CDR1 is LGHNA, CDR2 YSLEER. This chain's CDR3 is CASSQNRGAYETQYF. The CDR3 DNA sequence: TGCGCCAGCAGCCAAAACAGGGGGGCGTATGAGACCCAGTACTTC.

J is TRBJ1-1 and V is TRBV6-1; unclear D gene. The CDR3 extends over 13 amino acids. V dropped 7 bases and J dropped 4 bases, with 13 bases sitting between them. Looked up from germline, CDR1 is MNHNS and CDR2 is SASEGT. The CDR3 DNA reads TGTGCCAGCACCAGAGGGTTTAGCACTGAAGCTTTCTTT. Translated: CASTRGFSTEAFF.

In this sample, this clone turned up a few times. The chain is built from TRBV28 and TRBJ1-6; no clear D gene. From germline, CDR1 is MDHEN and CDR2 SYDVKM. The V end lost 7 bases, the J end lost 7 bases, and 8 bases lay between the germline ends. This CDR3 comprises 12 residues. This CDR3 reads CASTQRNSPLHF. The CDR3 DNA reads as TGTGCCAGCACCCAAAGGAATTCACCCCTCCACTTT. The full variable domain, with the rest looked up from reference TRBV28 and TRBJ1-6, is DVKVTQSSRYLVKRTGEKVFLECVQDMDHENMFWYRQDPGLGLRLIYFSYDVKMKEKGDIPEGYSVSREKKERFSLILESASTNQTSMYLCASTQRNSPLHFGNGTRLTVT.

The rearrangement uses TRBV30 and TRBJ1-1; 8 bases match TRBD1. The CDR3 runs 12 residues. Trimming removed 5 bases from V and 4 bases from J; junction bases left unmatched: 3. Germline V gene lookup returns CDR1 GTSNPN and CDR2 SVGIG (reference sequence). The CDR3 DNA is TGTGCCTGGGGCCAGGGGGCCACTGAAGCTTTCTTT. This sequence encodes CAWGQGATEAFF.

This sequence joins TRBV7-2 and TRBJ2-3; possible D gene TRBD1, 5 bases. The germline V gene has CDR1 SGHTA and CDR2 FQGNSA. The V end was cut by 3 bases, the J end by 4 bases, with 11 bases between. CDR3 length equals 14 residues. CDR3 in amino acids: CASSFQGLPDTQYF. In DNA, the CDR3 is TGTGCCAGCAGCTTTCAGGGTTTGCCAGATACGCAGTATTTT.

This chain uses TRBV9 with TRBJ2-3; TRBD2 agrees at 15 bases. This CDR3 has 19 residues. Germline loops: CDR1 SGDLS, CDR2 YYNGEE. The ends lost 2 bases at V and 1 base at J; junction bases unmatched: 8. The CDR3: CASSVYGGLAGGRTDTQYF. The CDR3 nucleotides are TGTGCCAGCAGCGTTTACGGGGGACTAGCGGGGGGCCGCACAGATACGCAGTATTTT.

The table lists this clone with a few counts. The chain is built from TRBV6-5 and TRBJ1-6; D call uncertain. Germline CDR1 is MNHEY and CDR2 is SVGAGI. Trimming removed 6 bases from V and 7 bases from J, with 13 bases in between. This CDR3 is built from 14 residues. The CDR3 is CASRGLGDNSPLHF. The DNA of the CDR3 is TGTGCCAGCAGGGGCTTGGGCGACAATTCACCCCTCCACTTT.

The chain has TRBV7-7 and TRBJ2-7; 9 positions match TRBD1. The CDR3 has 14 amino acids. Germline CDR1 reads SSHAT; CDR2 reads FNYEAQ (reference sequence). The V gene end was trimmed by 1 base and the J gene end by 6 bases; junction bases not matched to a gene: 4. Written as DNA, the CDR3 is TGTGCCAGCAGCTTAGGACAGGGGGTGGGCGAGCAGTACTTC. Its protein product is CASSLGQGVGEQYF.

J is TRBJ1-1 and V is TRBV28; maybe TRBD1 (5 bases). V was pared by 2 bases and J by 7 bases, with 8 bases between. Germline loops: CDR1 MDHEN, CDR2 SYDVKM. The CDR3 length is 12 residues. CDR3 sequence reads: CASSLKGDEAFF. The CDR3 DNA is TGTGCCAGCAGTTTAAAAGGGGATGAAGCTTTCTTT.

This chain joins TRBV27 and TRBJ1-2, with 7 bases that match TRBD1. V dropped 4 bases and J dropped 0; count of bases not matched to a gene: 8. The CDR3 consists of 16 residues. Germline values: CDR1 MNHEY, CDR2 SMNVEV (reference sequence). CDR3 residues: CASSSKTGFSNYGYTF. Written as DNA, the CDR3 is TGTGCCAGCAGTTCGAAGACAGGGTTCTCTAACTATGGCTACACCTTC.

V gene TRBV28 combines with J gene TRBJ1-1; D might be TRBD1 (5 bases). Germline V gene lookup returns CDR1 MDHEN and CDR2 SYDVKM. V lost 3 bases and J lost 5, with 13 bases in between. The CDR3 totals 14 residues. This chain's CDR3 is CASSLTGGKTEAFF. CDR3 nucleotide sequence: TGTGCCAGCAGTTTGACGGGGGGTAAGACTGAAGCTTTCTTT. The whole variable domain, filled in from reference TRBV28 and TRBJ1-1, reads DVKVTQSSRYLVKRTGEKVFLECVQDMDHENMFWYRQDPGLGLRLIYFSYDVKMKEKGDIPEGYSVSREKKERFSLILESASTNQTSMYLCASSLTGGKTEAFFGQGTRLTVV.